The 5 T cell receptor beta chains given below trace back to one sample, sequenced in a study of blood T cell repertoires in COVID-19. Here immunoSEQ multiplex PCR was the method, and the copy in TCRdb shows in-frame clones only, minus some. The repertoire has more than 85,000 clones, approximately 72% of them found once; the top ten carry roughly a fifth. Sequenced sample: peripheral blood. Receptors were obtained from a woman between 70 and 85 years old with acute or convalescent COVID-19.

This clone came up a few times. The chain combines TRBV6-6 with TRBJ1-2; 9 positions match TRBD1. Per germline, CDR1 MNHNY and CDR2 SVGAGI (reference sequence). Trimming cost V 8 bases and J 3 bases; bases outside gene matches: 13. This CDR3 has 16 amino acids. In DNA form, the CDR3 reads TGTGCCAGCCTGGGACAGGGAGAGCGGGGGGACTATGGCTACACCTTC. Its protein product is CASLGQGERGDYGYTF.

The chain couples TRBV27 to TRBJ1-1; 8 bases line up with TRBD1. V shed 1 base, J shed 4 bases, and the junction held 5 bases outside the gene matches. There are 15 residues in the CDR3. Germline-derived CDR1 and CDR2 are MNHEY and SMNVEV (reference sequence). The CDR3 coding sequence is TGTGCCAGCAGTTTATTAGGACAGGGTACCACTGAAGCTTTCTTT. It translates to CASSLLGQGTTEAFF.

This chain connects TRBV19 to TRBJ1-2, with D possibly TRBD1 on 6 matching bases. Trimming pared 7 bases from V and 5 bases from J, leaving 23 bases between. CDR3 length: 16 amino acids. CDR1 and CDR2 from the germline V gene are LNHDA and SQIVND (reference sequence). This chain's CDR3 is CASIKDSVLIPYGYTF. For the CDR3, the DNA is TGTGCCAGTATTAAGGACAGTGTTCTGATCCCGTATGGCTACACCTTC.

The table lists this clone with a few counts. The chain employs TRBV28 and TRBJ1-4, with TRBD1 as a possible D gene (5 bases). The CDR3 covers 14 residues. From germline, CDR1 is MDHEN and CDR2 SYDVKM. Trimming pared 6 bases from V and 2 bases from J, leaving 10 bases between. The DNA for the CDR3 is TGTGCCAGCAGGGGGGGGAGCACTAATGAAAAACTGTTTTTT. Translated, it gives CASRGGSTNEKLFF.

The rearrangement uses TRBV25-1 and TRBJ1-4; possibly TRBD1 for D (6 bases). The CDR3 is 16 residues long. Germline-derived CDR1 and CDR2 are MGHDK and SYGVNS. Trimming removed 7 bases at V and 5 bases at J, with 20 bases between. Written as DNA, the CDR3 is TGTGCCAGCACCGGGACGGGACAATGGGTCAATGAAAAACTGTTTTTT. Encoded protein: CASTGTGQWVNEKLFF.